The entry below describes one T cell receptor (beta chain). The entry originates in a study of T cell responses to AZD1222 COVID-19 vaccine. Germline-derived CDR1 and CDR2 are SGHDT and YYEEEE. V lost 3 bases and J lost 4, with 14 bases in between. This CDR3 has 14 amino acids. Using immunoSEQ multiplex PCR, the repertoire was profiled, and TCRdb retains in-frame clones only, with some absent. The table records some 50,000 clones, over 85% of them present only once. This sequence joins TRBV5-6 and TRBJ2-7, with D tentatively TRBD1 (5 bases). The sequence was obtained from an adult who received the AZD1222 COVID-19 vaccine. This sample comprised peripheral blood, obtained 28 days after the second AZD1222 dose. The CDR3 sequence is CASSWPRQPYEQYF. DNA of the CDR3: TGTGCCAGCAGCTGGCCGAGACAGCCTTACGAGCAGTACTTC.